One sample yielded the 20 T cell receptor beta chains listed below, sequenced in a study of brain T cells in children with intractable seizures. The sample's time point: blood from clinic visit 5 months post-surgery; TSC patient then seizure free. The protocol was immunoSEQ multiplex PCR, while the TCRdb copy is restricted to in-frame clones and leaves out a portion. The data show about 340,000 clones, with roughly 92% seen just once and 5.7% held by the top ten. This specimen consisted of peripheral blood, obtained more than 4 months after surgery. The receptors originated from a boy under three years old with tuberous sclerosis and intractable seizures.

The rearrangement joins TRBV20-1 to TRBJ1-2, with TRBD1 as a possible D gene (5 bases). CDR3 length: 15 residues. Looked up from germline, CDR1 is DFQATT and CDR2 is SNEGSKA (reference sequence). Trimming removed 3 bases at V and 2 bases at J, with 16 bases between. This chain's CDR3 is CSASVGDGRNYGYTF. The CDR3 DNA reads TGCAGTGCTAGTGTAGGGGACGGAAGAAACTATGGCTACACCTTC.

The chain has TRBV18 and TRBJ1-3; D not certain. Trimming pared 2 bases from V and 3 bases from J, leaving 14 bases between. The germline V gene encodes CDR1 KGHSH and CDR2 LQKENI. The CDR3 contains 16 residues. The CDR3 protein is CASSPALGLIGNTIYF. For the CDR3, the DNA is TGTGCCAGCTCACCAGCATTGGGATTAATTGGAAACACCATATATTTT.

The rearrangement uses TRBV25-1 and TRBJ2-1; the match to TRBD1 covers 7 bases. From germline, CDR1 is MGHDK and CDR2 SYGVNS. The CDR3 runs 13 residues. The junction had 5 bases not matched to a gene; V was cut back by 4 bases and J by 8 bases. CDR3 bases: TGTGCCAGCAGTGCCGGGACAGCCCATGAGCAGTTCTTC. Its protein product is CASSAGTAHEQFF. The whole variable domain, remainder taken from reference TRBV25-1 and TRBJ2-1, is EADIYQTPRYLVIGTGKKITLECSQTMGHDKMYWYQQDPGMELHLIHYSYGVNSTEKGDLSSESTVSRIRTEHFPLTLESARPSHTSQYLCASSAGTAHEQFFGPGTRLTVL.

The V gene is TRBV9, the J gene TRBJ2-7, with D perhaps TRBD1 (5 bases). Germline-derived CDR1 and CDR2 are SGDLS and YYNGEE. The CDR3 sequence is 15 residues long. Trimming pared 2 bases from V and 0 bases from J, leaving 12 bases between. The DNA of the CDR3 is TGTGCCAGCAGCGTCTCAGGGTCCCTCTCCTACGAGCAGTACTTC. The encoded protein is CASSVSGSLSYEQYF.

In its sample, this clone was seen once. The chain couples TRBV4-2 to TRBJ2-3; tentative D call: TRBD1 (6 bases). The CDR3 is 15 residues long. CDR1 and CDR2 from the germline V gene are LGHNA and YNFKEQ. The V gene lost 0 bases and the J gene lost 2 bases, with 9 bases spanning the gap. The CDR3 DNA reads TGTGCCAGCAGCCAAGAGAGGGGGAACACAGATACGCAGTATTTT. Its protein is CASSQERGNTDTQYF.

The chain joins TRBV19 to TRBJ1-3; a possible D gene is TRBD1 (6 bases). CDR1 and CDR2 from the germline V gene are LNHDA and SQIVND (reference sequence). This CDR3 is built from 17 residues. V lost 3 bases to trimming and J lost 0 bases, with 15 bases between them. The CDR3 DNA is TGTGCCAGTAGTATCGGGCAGGGGAGGCCCTCTGGAAACACCATATATTTT. This translates into CASSIGQGRPSGNTIYF.

V usage is TRBV13 and J usage is TRBJ1-3; perhaps TRBD1 as D (6 bases). CDR3 size: 13 residues. Germline values: CDR1 PRHDT, CDR2 FYEKMQ (reference sequence). V shed 9 bases and J shed 2 bases, with 11 bases lying between them. CDR3 loop: CASLGQPGNTIYF. CDR3 bases: TGTGCCAGTCTTGGACAGCCTGGAAACACCATATATTTT.

The chain employs TRBV29-1 and TRBJ1-1; D gene unclear. The CDR3 is 11 residues long. The germline CDR1 and CDR2 sequences are SQVTM and ANQGSEA. V gave up 3 bases and J gave up 5 bases, with 7 bases separating them. The chain's CDR3 is CSVESGTEAFF. CDR3 in DNA: TGCAGCGTTGAGTCGGGGACTGAAGCTTTCTTT.

The chain has TRBV30 and TRBJ1-5; TRBD1 matches at 11 bases. V lost 1 base and J lost 6; bases outside the gene matches: 2. Germline values: CDR1 GTSNPN, CDR2 SVGIG (reference sequence). The CDR3 length is 14 residues. CDR3 bases: TGTGCCTGGAGTGCAGGGACAGGGGGTCAGCCCCAGCATTTT. Its protein is CAWSAGTGGQPQHF.

The rearrangement links TRBV11-3 to TRBJ2-1, with 9 bases lining up with TRBD2. CDR3 length: 18 residues. After removal of 7 bases from V and 2 bases from J, the junction contained 15 bases not matched to a gene. Germline V gene sequence: CDR1 SGHNT, CDR2 YENEEA. The DNA of the CDR3 is TGTGCCAGCACCCCTATTGGGGCGGGAGGGGGACCCTACAATGAGCAGTTCTTC. It encodes CASTPIGAGGGPYNEQFF.

This chain uses TRBV3-1 (or the pseudogene TRBV3-2) with TRBJ2-7; 7 bases agree with TRBD2. Germline lookup yields CDR1 LGHDT and CDR2 YNNKEL (reference sequence). Trimming cost V 0 bases and J 2 bases; bases outside gene matches: 13. The CDR3 runs 18 residues. Written as DNA, the CDR3 is TGTGCCAGCAGCCAAGATCTCCCAAGCTTGGGGGGGACCTACGAGCAGTACTTC. Translating gives CASSQDLPSLGGTYEQYF.

This chain joins TRBV12-3 or TRBV12-4 and TRBJ2-5, with D perhaps given as TRBD1 or TRBD2 (5 bases each). V gave up 6 bases and J gave up 5 bases, with 10 bases separating them. The CDR3 spans 12 residues. This CDR3 is CASSLGTETQYF. Here the CDR3 DNA reads TGTGCCAGCAGCCTCGGGACGGAGACCCAGTACTTC.

CDR3 nucleotide sequence: TGTGCCAGCAGCCTCTTGGGGGGTGGGTCCGAGCAGTTCTTC. Residues: CASSLLGGGSEQFF. The chain has TRBV7-3 and TRBJ2-1; D is possibly TRBD2 (6 bases). This CDR3 spans 14 amino acids. Trimming removed 5 bases at V and 10 bases at J, with 18 bases between. Looked up from germline, CDR1 is SGHTA and CDR2 is FQGTGA.

This chain uses TRBV13 with TRBJ2-2; no clear D. V dropped 6 bases and J dropped 7 bases, with 15 bases sitting between them. Germline V CDR1 and CDR2: PRHDT, FYEKMQ (reference sequence). The CDR3 sequence is 14 residues long. The CDR3 loop reads CASSPNFPSGELFF. CDR3 coding DNA: TGTGCCAGCAGTCCTAACTTTCCTAGCGGGGAGCTGTTTTTT. The full variable domain, with the rest looked up from reference TRBV13 and TRBJ2-2, is AAGVIQSPRHLIKEKRETATLKCYPIPRHDTVYWYQQGPGQDPQFLISFYEKMQSDKGSIPDRFSAQQFSDYHSELNMSSLELGDSALYFCASSPNFPSGELFFGEGSRLTVL.

The chain joins TRBV2 to TRBJ2-7; 8 bases are shared with TRBD2. The CDR3 loop spans 15 amino acids. Germline CDR1 SNHLY, CDR2 FYNNEI. With 4 bases clipped from V and 2 bases from J, the junction kept 7 bases outside the gene matches. The CDR3 sequence is CASSGLSGTAYEQYF. The DNA for the CDR3 is TGTGCCAGCAGTGGGCTTAGCGGGACCGCCTACGAGCAGTACTTC. The full variable domain, its missing parts supplied by reference TRBV2 and TRBJ2-7, is EPEVTQTPSHQVTQMGQEVILRCVPISNHLYFYWYRQILGQKVEFLVSFYNNEISEKSEIFDDQFSVERPDGSNFTLKIRSTKLEDSAMYFCASSGLSGTAYEQYFGPGTRLTVT.

The J gene is TRBJ1-2, the V gene TRBV3-1 (or the pseudogene TRBV3-2); possible D gene TRBD1, 6 bases. V was cut by 1 base and J by 5 bases, with 11 bases left in between. Germline CDR1 and CDR2: LGHDT and YNNKEL (reference sequence). This CDR3 region has 14 residues. DNA of the CDR3: TGTGCCAGCAGCCAAGGGGGGCTCCCATATGGCTACACCTTC. Translated, it gives CASSQGGLPYGYTF.

V and J are TRBV24-1 and TRBJ1-1; D gene unclear. The ends were cut back, 7 bases at V and 1 base at J, with 9 bases in the middle. CDR1 and CDR2 (germline): KGHDR, SFDVKD. The CDR3 is 13 amino acids. The DNA of the CDR3 is TGTGCCACCAGGGATGGCAGGAACACTGAAGCTTTCTTT. Protein: CATRDGRNTEAFF.

The rearrangement joins TRBV5-1 to TRBJ2-3; 7 bases map to TRBD2. Germline trimming cut 3 bases from V and 2 bases from J; bases unmatched to any gene: 9. The CDR3 has 16 residues. From germline, CDR1 is SGHRS and CDR2 YFSETQ. CDR3 sequence: CASSWGSGGPTDTQYF. Here the CDR3 DNA reads TGCGCCAGCAGCTGGGGTTCGGGGGGTCCCACAGATACGCAGTATTTT.

The V call is TRBV5-4, the J call TRBJ2-2; TRBD2 agrees at 10 bases. J gave up 5 bases and V 4 bases, and 8 bases lay outside the gene matches. This CDR3 is built from 16 residues. The germline gives CDR1 SGHNT, CDR2 YYREEE (reference sequence). CDR3 sequence reads: CASSAELAGRTGELFF. The DNA for the CDR3 is TGTGCCAGCAGCGCGGAACTAGCGGGGCGGACCGGGGAGCTGTTTTTT. Full variable domain (missing parts from reference TRBV5-4 and TRBJ2-2): ETGVTQSPTHLIKTRGQQVTLRCSSQSGHNTVSWYQQALGQGPQFIFQYYREEENGRGNFPPRFSGLQFPNYSSELNVNALELDDSALYLCASSAELAGRTGELFFGEGSRLTVL.

CDR3 amino acids: CAWNDVGAGLTNEKLFF. The CDR3 coding sequence is TGTGCCTGGAATGATGTTGGGGCCGGTTTGACTAATGAAAAACTGTTTTTT. The chain carries TRBV30 and TRBJ1-4; D possibly corresponds to TRBD1 (5 bases). CDR1 is GTSNPN, CDR2 SVGIG, per germline (reference sequence). This CDR3 has 17 amino acids. V was trimmed by 4 bases and J by 2 bases, leaving 20 bases between them.